These 20 T cell receptor beta chains share one sample of origin, sequenced in a study of CD8+ T cells in alopecia areata (dated by TCRdb to 2016 to 2019). The meaning of the sample's treatment or condition label: oral pan-JAK inhibitor, 5-10 mg twice daily. Libraries came from the immunoSEQ multiplex PCR assay. RNA was extracted from all samples and reverse transcribed into cDNA as template for TCR sequencing. In its TCRdb copy, this immuneACCESS table keeps in-frame sequences only and misses some clones. Where compared with another copy, unresolved V genes explain less than half of these, and the others have no known cause. The sample includes more than 200,000 clones, with approximately 70% observed a single time. More than 1% of the sample comes from the top ten. Sequenced material: CD4+ T cells sorted from blood, taken between weeks 44 and 45, from a patient treated with tofacitinib. These receptor sequences come from a human donor with alopecia areata.

J is TRBJ2-3 and V is TRBV7-9; 12 bases align to TRBD2. Germline V gene lookup returns CDR1 SEHNR and CDR2 FQNEAQ (reference sequence). CDR3 length: 16 residues. The J segment lost 6 bases and the V segment lost 4 bases, leaving 8 bases of the junction unmatched. The CDR3 spells CASSSGLAGLGDTQYF. In nucleotides, the CDR3 is TGTGCCAGCAGCTCAGGACTAGCGGGGCTCGGCGATACGCAGTATTTT. Together with reference TRBV7-9 and TRBJ2-3, the CDR3 gives the full variable domain: DTGVSQNPRHKITKRGQNVTFRCDPISEHNRLYWYRQTLGQGPEFLTYFQNEAQLEKSRLLSDRFSAERPKGSFSTLEIQRTEQGDSAMYLCASSSGLAGLGDTQYFGPGTRLTVL.

The chain links TRBV13 to TRBJ2-6; D is undetermined. Germline CDR1 is PRHDT and CDR2 is FYEKMQ (reference sequence). V lost 10 bases and J lost 0, with 13 bases in between. This CDR3 has 15 residues. CDR3 DNA sequence: TGTGCCACCAAGGTCCCAAGCTCTGGGGCCAACGTCCTGACTTTC. Translating it yields CATKVPSSGANVLTF.

This sequence joins TRBV13 and TRBJ2-3; no firm D call. The CDR3 length is 16 residues. V was trimmed by 2 bases and J by 0 bases, leaving 12 bases between them. Germline-derived CDR1 and CDR2 are PRHDT and FYEKMQ (reference sequence). CDR3 residues: CASSLNFRSSTDTQYF. CDR3 nucleotide sequence: TGTGCCAGCAGCTTAAATTTCAGGTCTAGCACAGATACGCAGTATTTT. Filled out from reference TRBV13 and TRBJ2-3, the complete variable domain reads AAGVIQSPRHLIKEKRETATLKCYPIPRHDTVYWYQQGPGQDPQFLISFYEKMQSDKGSIPDRFSAQQFSDYHSELNMSSLELGDSALYFCASSLNFRSSTDTQYFGPGTRLTVL.

The V and J genes are TRBV29-1 and TRBJ2-1, with 10 bases aligning to TRBD2. Unmatched junction bases numbered 7, after V lost 7 bases and J lost 4 bases. The CDR3 contains 14 residues. Germline-derived CDR1 and CDR2 are SQVTM and ANQGSEA. The CDR3 here is CSAERGGRYNEQFF. CDR3 bases: TGCAGCGCCGAGCGGGGGGGACGATACAATGAGCAGTTCTTC.

The chain recombines TRBV29-1 with TRBJ1-2; D ambiguous. CDR1 and CDR2 from the germline V gene are SQVTM and ANQGSEA. The CDR3 covers 14 residues. V lost 1 base, J lost 8 bases, and 17 bases lay in between. Here the CDR3 DNA reads TGCAGCGTTGAAGGTCTAATGGCAGGTGGAGGCTACACCTTC. Protein: CSVEGLMAGGGYTF.

CDR3 region: CASSQGQSIQETQYF. In DNA, the CDR3 is TGTGCCAGCAGCCAAGGACAGTCGATCCAAGAGACCCAGTACTTC. V is TRBV14 and J is TRBJ2-5; D is possibly TRBD1 (5 bases). Looked up from germline, CDR1 is SGHDN and CDR2 is FVKESK. CDR3 length: 15 residues. Trimming took 1 base from V and 1 from J, leaving 10 bases between them.

This clone was seen more than once but under ten times. The chain recombines TRBV5-6 with TRBJ1-2; D is possibly TRBD1 (5 bases). The V and J ends lost 3 bases and 5 bases respectively, with 20 bases between them. From germline, CDR1 is SGHDT and CDR2 YYEEEE. The CDR3 runs 16 residues. CDR3: CASSSFIGRDRYGYTF. The CDR3 DNA sequence: TGTGCCAGCAGCTCTTTCATCGGAAGGGACCGATATGGCTACACCTTC. The variable domain in full, completed from reference TRBV5-6 and TRBJ1-2, reads DAGVTQSPTHLIKTRGQQVTLRCSPKSGHDTVSWYQQALGQGPQFIFQYYEEEERQRGNFPDRFSGHQFPNYSSELNVNALLLGDSALYLCASSSFIGRDRYGYTFGSGTRLTVV.

This clone was counted a single time. The rearrangement links TRBV27 to TRBJ2-7; the D gene is possibly TRBD1 (6 bases). In germline, CDR1 is MNHEY, CDR2 SMNVEV (reference sequence). Trimming shortened V by 3 bases and J by 7 bases, and 10 bases separated the two germline ends. The CDR3 totals 12 residues. DNA for the CDR3: TGTGCCAGCAGTTTCTTCGGACAGGAGCAGTACTTC. Translation gives CASSFFGQEQYF.

The chain employs TRBV11-1 and TRBJ2-2; 10 bases align to TRBD1. The CDR3 is 15 amino acids. With V trimmed by 5 bases and J by 5 bases, 5 bases remained unmatched. The germline gives CDR1 SGHAT, CDR2 FQDESV (reference sequence). DNA of the CDR3: TGTGCCAGCAGCACAGGGACAGGGGATACCGGGGAGCTGTTTTTT. Translating it yields CASSTGTGDTGELFF. Complete variable domain (other parts from reference TRBV11-1 and TRBJ2-2): EAEVAQSPRYKITEKSQAVAFWCDPISGHATLYWYRQILGQGPELLVQFQDESVVDDSQLPKDRFSAERLKGVDSTLKIQPAELGDSAMYLCASSTGTGDTGELFFGEGSRLTVL.

V usage is TRBV9 and J usage is TRBJ2-3; no clear D. Germline V lookup: CDR1 SGDLS, CDR2 YYNGEE. V was clipped by 0 bases and J by 1 base, with 9 bases between them. The CDR3 length is 15 residues. The CDR3 reads CASSVGGMGTDTQYF. CDR3 DNA sequence: TGTGCCAGCAGCGTAGGGGGTATGGGCACAGATACGCAGTATTTT.

The chain couples TRBV6-5 to TRBJ1-2; D is possibly TRBD1 (5 bases). Deletions cut 3 bases from V and 2 bases from J, with 16 bases between. From germline, CDR1 is MNHEY and CDR2 SVGAGI. This CDR3 is built from 16 residues. Here the CDR3 DNA reads TGTGCCAGCAGTTATGACAGAATTAGCCCAAACTATGGCTACACCTTC. It is translated as CASSYDRISPNYGYTF.

The chain joins TRBV5-1 to TRBJ2-7, with TRBD1 identical over 9 bases. There are 14 residues in the CDR3. J lost 6 bases, V lost 4 bases, and 8 bases had no gene match. Germline CDR1 is SGHRS and CDR2 is YFSETQ. CDR3 DNA: TGCGCCAGCAGCACAACAGGGGGCATCGGCGAGCAGTACTTC. It is translated as CASSTTGGIGEQYF. The full variable domain, rest sourced from reference TRBV5-1 and TRBJ2-7, is KAGVTQTPRYLIKTRGQQVTLSCSPISGHRSVSWYQQTPGQGLQFLFEYFSETQRNKGNFPGRFSGRQFSNSRSEMNVSTLELGDSALYLCASSTTGGIGEQYFGPGTRLTVT.

This chain uses TRBV11-3 with TRBJ2-1, with D unclear. V was cut by 1 base and J by 7 bases, with 5 bases left in between. CDR3 length: 12 residues. Germline lookup yields CDR1 SGHNT and CDR2 YENEEA. CDR3 protein: CASSLGPNEQFF. CDR3 bases: TGTGCCAGCAGCTTAGGTCCAAATGAGCAGTTCTTC.

This clone was counted a few times. This sequence joins TRBV29-1 and TRBJ1-1; D gene unclear. CDR3 length: 11 amino acids. V was cut by 3 bases and J by 5 bases, with 7 bases left in between. Germline V gene data show CDR1 as SQVTM and CDR2 as ANQGSEA. CDR3: CSVDPGTEAFF. Here the CDR3 DNA reads TGCAGCGTTGATCCCGGGACTGAAGCTTTCTTT.

This clone was counted a single time. The chain links TRBV9 to TRBJ1-6; a possible D gene is TRBD1 (5 bases). The CDR3 is 16 residues long. V was clipped by 0 bases and J by 9 bases, with 16 bases between them. Per germline, CDR1 SGDLS and CDR2 YYNGEE. The CDR3 loop reads CASSVADGHSISPLHF. The CDR3 bases are TGTGCCAGCAGCGTAGCTGACGGACATAGCATTTCACCCCTCCACTTT.

V is TRBV5-6 and J is TRBJ2-3; tentatively, D is TRBD1 or TRBD2 (5 bases each). Trimming took off 0 bases at V and 5 bases at J, with 7 bases between the two ends. CDR3 size: 13 residues. CDR1 and CDR2 (germline): SGHDT, YYEEEE. The CDR3 spells CASSLGGEDTQYF. The CDR3 DNA reads TGTGCCAGCAGCTTGGGAGGGGAAGATACGCAGTATTTT.

The chain employs TRBV5-1 and TRBJ1-1; D remains ambiguous. Trimming took off 6 bases at V and 6 bases at J, with 12 bases between the two ends. The CDR3 totals 12 residues. The germline CDR1 and CDR2 sequences are SGHRS and YFSETQ. The CDR3 DNA is TGCGCCAGCAACGGGGAGAGGGCTGAAGCTTTCTTT. Its translation is CASNGERAEAFF.

V is TRBV21-1 and J is TRBJ1-1. TRBV21-1 is shown as a pseudogene. The CDR3 runs 10 residues. CDR3 bases: TGTGCCAGCAGCAATGACTTAGCTTTCTTT. Translating it yields CASSNDLAFF.

This clone showed up just a few times. This sequence joins TRBV7-6 and TRBJ2-5; 10 nucleotides align to TRBD2. This CDR3 comprises 18 residues. CDR1 is SGHVS, CDR2 FNYEAQ, per germline. V dropped 5 bases and J dropped 1; count of bases not matched to a gene: 13. CDR3 protein: CASSPLARVAGGQETQYF. The CDR3 bases are TGTGCCAGCAGCCCTTTAGCGAGGGTAGCGGGAGGCCAAGAGACCCAGTACTTC.

The chain joins TRBV18 to TRBJ2-2; possible D gene TRBD2, 5 bases. Trimming took 3 bases from V and 0 from J, leaving 8 bases between them. CDR1 KGHSH and CDR2 LQKENI come from the germline V gene. This CDR3 has 15 residues. DNA of the CDR3: TGTGCCAGCTCACCCTCGACTACGAACACCGGGGAGCTGTTTTTT. Amino acids: CASSPSTTNTGELFF.